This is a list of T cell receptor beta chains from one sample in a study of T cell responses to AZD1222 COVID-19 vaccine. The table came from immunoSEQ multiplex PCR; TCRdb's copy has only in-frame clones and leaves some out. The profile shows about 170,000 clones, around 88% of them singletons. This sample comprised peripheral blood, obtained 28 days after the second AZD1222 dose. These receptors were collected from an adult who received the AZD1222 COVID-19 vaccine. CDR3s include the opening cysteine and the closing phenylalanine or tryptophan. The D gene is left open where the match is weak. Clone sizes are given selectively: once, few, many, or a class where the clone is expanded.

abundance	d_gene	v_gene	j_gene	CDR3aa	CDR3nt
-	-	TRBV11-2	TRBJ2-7	CASSLLQGAYEQYF	TGTGCCAGCAGCTTGTTACAGGGTGCCTACGAGCAGTACTTC
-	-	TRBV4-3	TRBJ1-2	CASSPWGTSKGYTF	TGCGCCAGCAGCCCCTGGGGGACATCCAAGGGCTACACCTTC
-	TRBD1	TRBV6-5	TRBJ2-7	CASSNRDRETYEQYF	TGTGCCAGCTCGAACCGGGACAGGGAAACCTACGAGCAGTACTTC
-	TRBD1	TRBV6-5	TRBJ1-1	CATWDSFKDTEAFF	TGTGCCACTTGGGACAGTTTTAAGGACACTGAAGCTTTCTTT
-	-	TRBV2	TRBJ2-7	CASSVQGRDYEQYF	TGTGCCAGCAGCGTCCAGGGGAGAGACTACGAGCAGTACTTC
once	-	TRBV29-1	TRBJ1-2	CSVERGAEGYTF	TGCAGCGTTGAGCGGGGCGCGGAAGGCTACACCTTC
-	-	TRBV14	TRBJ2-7	CASSQAARQLIYEQYF	TGTGCCAGCAGCCAAGCGGCGAGACAGCTAATCTACGAGCAGTACTTC
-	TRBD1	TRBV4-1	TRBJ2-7	CASSQDGQGNEQYF	TGCGCCAGCAGCCAAGACGGACAGGGAAACGAGCAGTACTTC
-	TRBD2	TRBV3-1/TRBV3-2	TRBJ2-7	CASSPAGTSITYEQYF	TGTGCCAGCAGCCCTGCCGGGACTAGCATAACCTACGAGCAGTACTTC
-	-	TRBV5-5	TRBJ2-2	CASSLAPGRFNTGELFF	TGTGCCAGCAGCTTGGCCCCAGGGCGATTCAACACCGGGGAGCTGTTTTTT
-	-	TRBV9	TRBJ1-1	CASSVGPRGTEAFF	TGTGCCAGCAGCGTAGGTCCCAGGGGCACTGAAGCTTTCTTT
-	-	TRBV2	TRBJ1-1	CASSEGGADTEAFF	TGTGCCAGCAGTGAAGGGGGCGCGGACACTGAAGCTTTCTTT
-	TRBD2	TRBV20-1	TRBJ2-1	CSASPFTSGVEQFF	TGCAGTGCTAGTCCTTTTACTAGCGGGGTTGAGCAGTTCTTC
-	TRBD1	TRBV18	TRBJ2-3	CASSGQGGTQYF	TGTGCCAGCTCAGGACAGGGAGGTACGCAGTATTTT
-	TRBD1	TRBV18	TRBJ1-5	CASSPTGSVGQPQHF	TGTGCCAGCTCACCGACAGGGTCAGTAGGTCAGCCCCAGCATTTT
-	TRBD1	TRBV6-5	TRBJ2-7	CASSIDRGISEQYF	TGTGCCAGCAGCATAGACAGGGGAATTTCCGAGCAGTACTTC
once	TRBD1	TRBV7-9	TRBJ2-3	CASSRALTGAGTDTQYF	TGTGCCAGCAGCCGAGCCCTGACAGGGGCCGGCACAGATACGCAGTATTTT